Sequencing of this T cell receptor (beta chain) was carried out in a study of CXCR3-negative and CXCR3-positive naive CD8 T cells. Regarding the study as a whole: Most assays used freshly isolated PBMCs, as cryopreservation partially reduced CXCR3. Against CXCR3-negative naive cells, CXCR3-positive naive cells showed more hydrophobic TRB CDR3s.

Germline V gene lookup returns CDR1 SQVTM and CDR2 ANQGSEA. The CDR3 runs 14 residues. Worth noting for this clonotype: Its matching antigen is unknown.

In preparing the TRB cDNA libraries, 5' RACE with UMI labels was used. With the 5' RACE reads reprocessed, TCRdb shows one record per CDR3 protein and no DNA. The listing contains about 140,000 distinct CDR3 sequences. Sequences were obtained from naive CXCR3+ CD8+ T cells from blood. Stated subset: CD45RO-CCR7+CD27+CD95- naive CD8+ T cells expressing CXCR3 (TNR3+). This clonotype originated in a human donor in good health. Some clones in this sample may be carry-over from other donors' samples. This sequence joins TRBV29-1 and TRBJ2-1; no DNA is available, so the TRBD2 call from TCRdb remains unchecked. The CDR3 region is CSVETMASRVEQFF.